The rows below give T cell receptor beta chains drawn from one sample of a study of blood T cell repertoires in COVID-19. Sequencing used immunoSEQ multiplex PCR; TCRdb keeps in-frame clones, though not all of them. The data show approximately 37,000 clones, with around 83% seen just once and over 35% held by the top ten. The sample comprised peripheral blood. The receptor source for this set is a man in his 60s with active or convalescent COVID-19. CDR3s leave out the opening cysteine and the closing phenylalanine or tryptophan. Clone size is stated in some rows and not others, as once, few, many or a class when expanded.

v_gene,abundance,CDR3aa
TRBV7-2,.,ASSLNPRGFYGYT
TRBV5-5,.,ASSLDSLLQLF
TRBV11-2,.,ASSTTLNTEAF
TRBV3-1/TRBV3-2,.,ASSQDPSRGELF
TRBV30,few,AWNLEGSNEKLF
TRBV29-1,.,SVGGETQY
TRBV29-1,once,SVDGGPLNEQF
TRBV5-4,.,ASSAPRLASYNEQF
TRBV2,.,ASSQDSPASYGYT
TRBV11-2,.,ASSRRGQGDSPLH
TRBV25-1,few,ASRKTGGKNEAF
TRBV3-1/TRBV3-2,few,ASSQDSAAGTNEKLF
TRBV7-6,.,ASSLAGPESGGYT
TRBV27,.,ASSLSGAVGETQY
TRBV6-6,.,ASRLPGDNTEAF
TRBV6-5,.,ASSTSIQGYT
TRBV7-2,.,ASSASSGKNIQY
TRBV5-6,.,ASSLQGSTGELF
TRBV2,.,ASSESNRAGEKLF
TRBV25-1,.,ASSETGTESNQPQH
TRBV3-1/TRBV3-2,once,ASSHTALRDNNEQF
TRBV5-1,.,ASSFLAGDSAGELF
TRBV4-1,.,ASSQAPEGASGYT
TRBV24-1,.,ATSPGSGELF
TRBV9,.,ASSVGGSGSAGTQY
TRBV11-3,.,AITRAGRNTEAF
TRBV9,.,ASSVGPGEKETQY